This entry concerns a single TCR beta chain. Its antigen is not known. The sample originates from a study of cytomegalovirus exposure and HLA in healthy donors. General observations from the study: The availability of immune exposure information extended only to CMV serostatus.

Germline V lookup: CDR1 SQVTM, CDR2 ANQGSEA. This CDR3 is 10 amino acids long. V lost 7 bases to trimming and J lost 8 bases, with 9 bases between them. Vbeta (60) and Jbeta (13) primers were used in the PCR. TCRdb's copy holds only in-frame clones and misses some; the assay was immunoSEQ multiplex PCR. The sample records 100,000 to 150,000 clones, about 79% being singletons. The chain recombines TRBV29-1 with TRBJ2-1, with D unresolved. Sequencing used PBMCs. This receptor was obtained from a woman aged 45-65 years in good health and CMV-seronegative. CDR3 sequence: CSAFRDEQFF. The CDR3 DNA follows: TGCAGCGCTTTTCGTGATGAGCAGTTCTTC.